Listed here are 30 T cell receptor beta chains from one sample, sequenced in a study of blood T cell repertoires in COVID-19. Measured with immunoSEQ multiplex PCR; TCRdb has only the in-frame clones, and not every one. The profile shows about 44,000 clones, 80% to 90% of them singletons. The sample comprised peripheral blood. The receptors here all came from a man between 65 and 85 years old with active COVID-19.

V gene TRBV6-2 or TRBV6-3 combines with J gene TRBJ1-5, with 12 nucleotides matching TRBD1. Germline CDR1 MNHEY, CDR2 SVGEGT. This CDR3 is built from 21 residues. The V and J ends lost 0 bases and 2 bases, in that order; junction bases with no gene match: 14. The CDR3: CASSYSTSGGQGALGNQPQHF. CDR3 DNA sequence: TGTGCCAGCAGTTACTCGACGTCAGGGGGACAGGGGGCGCTGGGCAATCAGCCCCAGCATTTT.

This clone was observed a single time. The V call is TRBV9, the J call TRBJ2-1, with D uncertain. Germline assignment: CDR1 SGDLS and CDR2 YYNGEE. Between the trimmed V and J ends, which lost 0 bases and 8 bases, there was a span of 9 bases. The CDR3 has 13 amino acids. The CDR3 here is CASSVVALDEQFF. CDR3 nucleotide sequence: TGTGCCAGCAGCGTAGTCGCGCTCGATGAGCAGTTCTTC.

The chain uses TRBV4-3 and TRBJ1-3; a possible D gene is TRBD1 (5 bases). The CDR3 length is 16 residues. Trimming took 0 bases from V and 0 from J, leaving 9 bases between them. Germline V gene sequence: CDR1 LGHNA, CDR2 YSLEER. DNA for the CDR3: TGCGCCAGCAGCCAAGAAGGGACTAACTCTGGAAACACCATATATTTT. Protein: CASSQEGTNSGNTIYF.

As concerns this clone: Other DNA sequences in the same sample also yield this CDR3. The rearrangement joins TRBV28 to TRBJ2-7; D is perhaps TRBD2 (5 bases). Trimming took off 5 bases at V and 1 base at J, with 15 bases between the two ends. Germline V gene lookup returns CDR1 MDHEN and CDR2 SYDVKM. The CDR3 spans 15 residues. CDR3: CASSPRGVSSYEQYF. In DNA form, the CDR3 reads TGTGCCAGCAGTCCCCGGGGAGTGTCGTCCTACGAGCAGTACTTC.

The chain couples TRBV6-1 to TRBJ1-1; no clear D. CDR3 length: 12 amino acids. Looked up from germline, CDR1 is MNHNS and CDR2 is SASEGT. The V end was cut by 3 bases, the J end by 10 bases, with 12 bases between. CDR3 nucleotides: TGTGCCAGCAGTGAGGGCCTTCCGTCAGCTTTCTTT. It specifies CASSEGLPSAFF.

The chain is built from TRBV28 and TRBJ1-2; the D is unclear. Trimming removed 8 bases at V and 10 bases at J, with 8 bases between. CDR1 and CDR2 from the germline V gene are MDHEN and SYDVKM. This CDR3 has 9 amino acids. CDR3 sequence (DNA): TGTGCCAGCGGGCAGACCTACACCTTC. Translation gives CASGQTYTF.

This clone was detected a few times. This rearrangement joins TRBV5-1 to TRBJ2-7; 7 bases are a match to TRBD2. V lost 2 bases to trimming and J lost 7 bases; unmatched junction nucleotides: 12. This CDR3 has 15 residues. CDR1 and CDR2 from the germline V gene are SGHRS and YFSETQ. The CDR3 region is CASSLGHGGNDEQYF. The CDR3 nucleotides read TGCGCCAGCAGCTTAGGACACGGGGGGAATGATGAGCAGTACTTC. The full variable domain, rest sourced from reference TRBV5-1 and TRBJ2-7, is KAGVTQTPRYLIKTRGQQVTLSCSPISGHRSVSWYQQTPGQGLQFLFEYFSETQRNKGNFPGRFSGRQFSNSRSEMNVSTLELGDSALYLCASSLGHGGNDEQYFGPGTRLTVT.

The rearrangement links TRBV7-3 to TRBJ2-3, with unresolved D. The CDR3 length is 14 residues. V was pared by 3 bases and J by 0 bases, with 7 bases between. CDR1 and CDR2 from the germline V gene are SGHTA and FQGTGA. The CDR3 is CASSFLPSTDTQYF. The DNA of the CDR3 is TGTGCCAGCAGCTTCCTACCAAGCACAGATACGCAGTATTTT.

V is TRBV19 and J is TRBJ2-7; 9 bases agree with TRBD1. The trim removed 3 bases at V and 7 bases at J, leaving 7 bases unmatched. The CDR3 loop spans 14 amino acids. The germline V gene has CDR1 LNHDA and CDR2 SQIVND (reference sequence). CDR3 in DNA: TGTGCCAGTAGTATCAGCTGGACAGGGGATGAGCAGTACTTC. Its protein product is CASSISWTGDEQYF.

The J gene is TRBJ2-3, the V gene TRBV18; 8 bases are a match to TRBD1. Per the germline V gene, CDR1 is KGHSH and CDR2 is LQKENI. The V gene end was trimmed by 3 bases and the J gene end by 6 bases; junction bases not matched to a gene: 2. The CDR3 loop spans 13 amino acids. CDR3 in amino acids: CASSPDRVDTQYF. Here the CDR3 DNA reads TGTGCCAGCTCACCGGACAGGGTTGATACGCAGTATTTT.

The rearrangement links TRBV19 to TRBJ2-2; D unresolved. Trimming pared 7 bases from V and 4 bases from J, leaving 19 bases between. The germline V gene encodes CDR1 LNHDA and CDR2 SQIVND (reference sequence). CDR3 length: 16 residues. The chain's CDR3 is CASTSSARLSTGELFF. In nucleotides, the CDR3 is TGTGCCAGTACCTCCTCCGCCAGACTGAGCACCGGGGAGCTGTTTTTT.

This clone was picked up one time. CDR3 residues: CASSLLIPGQGIYEQYF. CDR3 DNA sequence: TGTGCCAGCAGTCTACTGATACCGGGACAGGGAATCTACGAGCAGTACTTC. V usage is TRBV2 and J usage is TRBJ2-7; 9 nucleotides line up with TRBD1. This CDR3 is built from 17 residues. Germline trimming cut 5 bases from V and 3 bases from J; bases unmatched to any gene: 14. Germline CDR1 is SNHLY and CDR2 is FYNNEI. Full variable domain (rest looked up from reference TRBV2 and TRBJ2-7): EPEVTQTPSHQVTQMGQEVILRCVPISNHLYFYWYRQILGQKVEFLVSFYNNEISEKSEIFDDQFSVERPDGSNFTLKIRSTKLEDSAMYFCASSLLIPGQGIYEQYFGPGTRLTVT.

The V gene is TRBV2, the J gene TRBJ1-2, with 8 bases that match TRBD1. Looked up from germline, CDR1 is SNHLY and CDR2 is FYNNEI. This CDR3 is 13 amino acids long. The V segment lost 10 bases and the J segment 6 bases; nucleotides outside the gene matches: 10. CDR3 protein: CANQAGGADGYTF. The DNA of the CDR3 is TGTGCCAACCAAGCAGGGGGCGCGGATGGCTACACCTTC.

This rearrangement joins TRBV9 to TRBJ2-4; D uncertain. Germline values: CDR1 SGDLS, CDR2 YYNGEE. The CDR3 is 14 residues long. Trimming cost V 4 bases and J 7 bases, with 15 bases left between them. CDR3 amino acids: CASSPSSQTNIQYF. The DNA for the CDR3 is TGTGCCAGCAGCCCCTCATCGCAAACTAACATTCAGTACTTC.

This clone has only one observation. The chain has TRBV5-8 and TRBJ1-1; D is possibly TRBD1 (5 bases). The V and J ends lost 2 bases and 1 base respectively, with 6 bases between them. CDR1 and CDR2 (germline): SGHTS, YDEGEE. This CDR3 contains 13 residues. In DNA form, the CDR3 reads TGTGCCAGCAGCTTTGACAGGAACACTGAAGCTTTCTTT. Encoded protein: CASSFDRNTEAFF.

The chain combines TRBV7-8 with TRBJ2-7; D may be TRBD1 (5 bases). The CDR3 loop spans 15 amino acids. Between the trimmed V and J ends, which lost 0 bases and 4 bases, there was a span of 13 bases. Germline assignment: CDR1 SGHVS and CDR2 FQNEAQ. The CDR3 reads CASSLAGRVGYEQYF. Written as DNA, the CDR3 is TGTGCCAGCAGCTTAGCGGGCAGGGTGGGATACGAGCAGTACTTC. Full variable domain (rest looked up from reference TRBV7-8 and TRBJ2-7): GAGVSQSPRYKVAKRGQDVALRCDPISGHVSLFWYQQALGQGPEFLTYFQNEAQLDKSGLPSDRFFAERPEGSVSTLKIQRTQQEDSAVYLCASSLAGRVGYEQYFGPGTRLTVT.

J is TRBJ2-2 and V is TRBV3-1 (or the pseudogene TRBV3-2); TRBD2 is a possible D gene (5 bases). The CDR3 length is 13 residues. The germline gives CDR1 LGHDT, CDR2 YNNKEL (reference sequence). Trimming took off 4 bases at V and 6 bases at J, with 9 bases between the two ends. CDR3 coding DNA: TGTGCCAGCAGCCCTACGAGGGCCGGGGAGCTGTTTTTT. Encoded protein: CASSPTRAGELFF.

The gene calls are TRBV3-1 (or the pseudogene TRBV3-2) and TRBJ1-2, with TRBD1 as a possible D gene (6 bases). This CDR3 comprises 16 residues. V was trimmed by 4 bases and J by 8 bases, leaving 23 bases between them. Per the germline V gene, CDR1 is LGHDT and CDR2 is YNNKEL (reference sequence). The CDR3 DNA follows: TGTGCCAGCAGCCCGTCGGCGGACAGACCCCCAGGGGGCTACACCTTC. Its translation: CASSPSADRPPGGYTF.

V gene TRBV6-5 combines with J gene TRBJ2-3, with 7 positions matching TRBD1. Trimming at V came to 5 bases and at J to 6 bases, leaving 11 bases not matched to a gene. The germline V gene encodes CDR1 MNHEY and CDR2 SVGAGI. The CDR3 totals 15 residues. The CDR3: CASSRTNSGGDTQYF. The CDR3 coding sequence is TGTGCCAGCAGTCGAACCAACTCAGGGGGTGATACGCAGTATTTT.

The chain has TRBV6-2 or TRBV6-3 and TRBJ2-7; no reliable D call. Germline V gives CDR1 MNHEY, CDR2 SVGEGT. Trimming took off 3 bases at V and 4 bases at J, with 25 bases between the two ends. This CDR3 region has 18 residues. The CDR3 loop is CASSYPLVGLQTEYEQYF. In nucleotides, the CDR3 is TGTGCCAGCAGTTATCCACTCGTTGGGCTCCAAACCGAATACGAGCAGTACTTC.

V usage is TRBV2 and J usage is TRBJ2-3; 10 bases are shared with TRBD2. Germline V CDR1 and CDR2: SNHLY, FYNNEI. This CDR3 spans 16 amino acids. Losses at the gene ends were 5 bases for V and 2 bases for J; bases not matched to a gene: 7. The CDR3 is CASSSIGLAVTDTQYF. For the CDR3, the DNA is TGTGCCAGCAGTTCCATCGGACTAGCGGTCACAGATACGCAGTATTTT.

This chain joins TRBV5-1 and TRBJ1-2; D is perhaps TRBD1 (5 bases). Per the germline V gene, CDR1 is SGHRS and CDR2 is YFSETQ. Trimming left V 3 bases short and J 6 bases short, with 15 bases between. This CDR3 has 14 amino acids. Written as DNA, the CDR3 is TGCGCCAGCAGCTCAAACCTCCGGGGGGATGGCTACACCTTC. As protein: CASSSNLRGDGYTF. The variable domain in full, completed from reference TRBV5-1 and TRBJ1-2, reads KAGVTQTPRYLIKTRGQQVTLSCSPISGHRSVSWYQQTPGQGLQFLFEYFSETQRNKGNFPGRFSGRQFSNSRSEMNVSTLELGDSALYLCASSSNLRGDGYTFGSGTRLTVV.

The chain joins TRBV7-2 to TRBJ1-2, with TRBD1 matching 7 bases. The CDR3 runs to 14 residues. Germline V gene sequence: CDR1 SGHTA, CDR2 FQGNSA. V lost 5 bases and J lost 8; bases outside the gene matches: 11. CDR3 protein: CASSETTGTQGYTF. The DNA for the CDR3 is TGTGCCAGCAGCGAAACGACAGGGACACAAGGCTACACCTTC.

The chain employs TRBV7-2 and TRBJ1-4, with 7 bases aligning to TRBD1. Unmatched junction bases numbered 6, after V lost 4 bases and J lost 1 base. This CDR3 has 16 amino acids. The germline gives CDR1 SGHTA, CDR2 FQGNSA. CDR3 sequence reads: CASSYRGRVTNEKLFF. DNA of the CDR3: TGTGCCAGCAGCTACAGGGGAAGGGTAACTAATGAAAAACTGTTTTTT. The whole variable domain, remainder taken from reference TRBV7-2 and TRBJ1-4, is GAGVSQSPSNKVTEKGKDVELRCDPISGHTALYWYRQSLGQGLEFLIYFQGNSAPDKSGLPSDRFSAERTGGSVSTLTIQRTQQEDSAVYLCASSYRGRVTNEKLFFGSGTQLSVL.

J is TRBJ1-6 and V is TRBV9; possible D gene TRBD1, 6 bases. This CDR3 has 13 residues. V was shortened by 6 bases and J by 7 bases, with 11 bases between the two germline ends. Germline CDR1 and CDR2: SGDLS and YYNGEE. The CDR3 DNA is TGTGCCAGCAAAAGGGGGTCCAATTCACCCCTCCACTTT. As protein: CASKRGSNSPLHF.

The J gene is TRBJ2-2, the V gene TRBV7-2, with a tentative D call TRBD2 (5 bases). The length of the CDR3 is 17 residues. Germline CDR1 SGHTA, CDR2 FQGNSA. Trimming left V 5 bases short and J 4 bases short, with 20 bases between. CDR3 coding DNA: TGTGCCAGCAGCCCCTCCTGGGTATCTAGCTCCACCGGGGAGCTGTTTTTT. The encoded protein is CASSPSWVSSSTGELFF.

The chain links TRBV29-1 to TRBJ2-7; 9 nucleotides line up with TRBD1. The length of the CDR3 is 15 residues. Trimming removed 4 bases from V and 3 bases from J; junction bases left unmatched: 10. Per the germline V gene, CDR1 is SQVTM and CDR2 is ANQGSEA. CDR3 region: CSVATGGAGYYEQYF. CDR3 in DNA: TGCAGCGTTGCTACAGGGGGCGCGGGCTACTACGAGCAGTACTTC.

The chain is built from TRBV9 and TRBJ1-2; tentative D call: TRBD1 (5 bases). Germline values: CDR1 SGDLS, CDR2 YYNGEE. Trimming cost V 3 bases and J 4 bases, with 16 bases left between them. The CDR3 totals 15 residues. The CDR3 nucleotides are TGTGCCAGCAGCGGCAAGGACGGGGGGGTCTATGGCTACACCTTC. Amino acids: CASSGKDGGVYGYTF.

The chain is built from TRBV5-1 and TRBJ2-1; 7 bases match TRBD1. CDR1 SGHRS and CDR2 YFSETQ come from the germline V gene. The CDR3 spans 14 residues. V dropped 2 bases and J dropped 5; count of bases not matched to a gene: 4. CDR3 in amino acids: CASSFMDRNNEQFF. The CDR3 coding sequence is TGCGCCAGCAGCTTCATGGACAGGAACAATGAGCAGTTCTTC.

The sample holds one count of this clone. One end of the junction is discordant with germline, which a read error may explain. The CDR3, as DNA: TGTGCCAGCAGCCAAGGCGGACAGAATCGGCCCCAGCATTTT. It is translated as CASSQGGQNRPQHF. The chain combines TRBV4-2 with TRBJ1-5; tentative D call: TRBD1 (6 bases). Germline loops: CDR1 LGHNA, CDR2 YNFKEQ. The CDR3 sequence is 14 residues long.